The 26 T cell receptor beta chains below were found in one sample sequenced in a study of blood T cell repertoires in COVID-19. Sequenced by immunoSEQ multiplex PCR; TCRdb stores in-frame clones only, minus some. The sample has 250,000 to 350,000 clones; approximately 90% are singletons. Sequenced sample: PBMCs or T cells enriched from blood (not recorded which). The receptor set was obtained from a woman aged 18-29 years who had recovered from COVID-19.

V gene TRBV28 combines with J gene TRBJ2-3, with 7 bases that match TRBD2. The CDR3 totals 14 residues. The germline gives CDR1 MDHEN, CDR2 SYDVKM. Losses at the gene ends were 2 bases for V and 4 bases for J; bases not matched to a gene: 3. The CDR3 DNA reads TGTGCCAGCAGTTTAGCGGGAGACGCAGATACGCAGTATTTT. Its protein product is CASSLAGDADTQYF.

This chain uses TRBV29-1 with TRBJ2-1; 7 bases line up with TRBD1. Trimming removed 4 bases from V and 3 bases from J; junction bases left unmatched: 12. The CDR3 is made up of 16 amino acids. Per germline, CDR1 SQVTM and CDR2 ANQGSEA. The CDR3 DNA follows: TGCAGCGTTGGGGACAGAGAAGCACCGGACTACAATGAGCAGTTCTTC. Translated, it gives CSVGDREAPDYNEQFF.

The V call is TRBV24-1, the J call TRBJ2-1; D perhaps matches TRBD1 (5 bases). This CDR3 contains 17 residues. CDR1 is KGHDR, CDR2 SFDVKD, per germline. Trimming cost V 0 bases and J 0 bases, with 11 bases left between them. The DNA for the CDR3 is TGTGCCACCAGTGATTTGAACAGAGACAGCTCCTACAATGAGCAGTTCTTC. Translation gives CATSDLNRDSSYNEQFF.

The CDR3, as DNA: TGTGCCAGCAGCCCACGGGGGATGGGGAGTTCCGGGGAGCTGTTTTTT. This sequence encodes CASSPRGMGSSGELFF. This chain uses TRBV7-2 with TRBJ2-2; TRBD2 might be the D (6 bases). This CDR3 contains 16 residues. Germline values: CDR1 SGHTA, CDR2 FQGNSA. With 5 bases removed from V and 6 bases from J, the gap between germline ends came to 19 bases.

The rearrangement uses TRBV15 and TRBJ1-5; no definite D call. Germline CDR1 is LNHNV and CDR2 is YYDKDF (reference sequence). The CDR3 is 14 amino acids. V lost 1 base, J lost 7 bases, and 11 bases lay in between. The CDR3 DNA reads TGTGCCACCAGCAGAGGACGTCAGAGGCAGCCCCAGCATTTT. Amino acid sequence: CATSRGRQRQPQHF.

The rearrangement uses TRBV5-5 and TRBJ1-4; TRBD1 matches 7 bases. This CDR3 contains 14 residues. The V gene end was trimmed by 4 bases and the J gene end by 6 bases; junction bases not matched to a gene: 6. Germline CDR1 and CDR2: SGHKS and YYEKEE (reference sequence). The CDR3 nucleotides read TGTGCCAGCAGCCATACAGGGGCTGATGAAAAACTGTTTTTT. The encoded protein is CASSHTGADEKLFF.

This sequence joins TRBV7-3 and TRBJ2-1; 7 bases are shared with TRBD1. The CDR3 has 14 residues. V shed 4 bases and J 7 bases; nucleotides not matched to a gene: 7. CDR1 and CDR2 (germline): SGHTA, FQGTGA. As DNA, the CDR3 is TGTGCCAGCAGCTCGACAGGGCCGGGGAATGAGCAGTTCTTC. Translation gives CASSSTGPGNEQFF.

CDR3 in amino acids: CASSGGTGAVKNIQYF. In DNA form, the CDR3 reads TGTGCCAGCAGCGGAGGGACAGGCGCTGTCAAAAACATTCAGTACTTC. V gene TRBV5-4 combines with J gene TRBJ2-4; TRBD1 aligns across 8 bases. The CDR3 is made up of 16 amino acids. V gave up 4 bases and J gave up 3 bases; unmatched junction bases: 9. Germline values: CDR1 SGHNT, CDR2 YYREEE (reference sequence).

This clone was seen at least ten times. CDR3: CASSTLPGGEYVSGIGKLFF. CDR3 in DNA: TGTGCCAGCAGTACATTGCCAGGGGGCGAGTATGTGTCGGGGATCGGAAAACTGTTTTTT. This rearrangement joins TRBV7-6 to TRBJ1-4; 8 bases align to TRBD1. Trimming at V came to 6 bases and at J to 10 bases, leaving 28 bases not matched to a gene. Germline-derived CDR1 and CDR2 are SGHVS and FNYEAQ. This CDR3 is built from 20 residues. The variable domain in full, completed from reference TRBV7-6 and TRBJ1-4, reads GAGVSQSPRYKVTKRGQDVALRCDPISGHVSLYWYRQALGQGPEFLTYFNYEAQQDKSGLPNDRFSAERPEGSISTLTIQRTEQRDSAMYRCASSTLPGGEYVSGIGKLFFGSGTQLSVL.

This chain uses TRBV6-1 with TRBJ2-7; no firm D call. V lost 2 bases, J lost 3 bases, and 11 bases lay in between. The CDR3 loop spans 14 amino acids. The germline gives CDR1 MNHNS, CDR2 SASEGT. The CDR3 sequence: CASSETRALYEQYF. The DNA for the CDR3 is TGTGCCAGCAGTGAAACTCGCGCCCTCTACGAGCAGTACTTC.

J is TRBJ2-1 and V is TRBV28; 9 bases map to TRBD1. There are 16 residues in the CDR3. Germline V CDR1 and CDR2: MDHEN, SYDVKM. Trimming took 7 bases from V and 4 from J; bases not matched to a gene: 11. CDR3 sequence reads: CASTKWTGVGYNEQFF. Here the CDR3 DNA reads TGTGCCAGCACCAAATGGACAGGGGTTGGTTACAATGAGCAGTTCTTC.

The V and J genes are TRBV5-4 and TRBJ1-2; the D is unclear. V was pared by 2 bases and J by 4 bases, with 15 bases between. The CDR3 has 15 residues. Germline CDR1 and CDR2: SGHNT and YYREEE (reference sequence). CDR3 region: CASSFGEGSRYGYTF. The CDR3 nucleotides read TGTGCCAGCAGCTTTGGGGAAGGGAGCCGCTATGGCTACACCTTC.

The chain is built from TRBV19 and TRBJ1-1, with D tentatively TRBD1 (5 bases). The CDR3 is 13 residues long. Germline lookup yields CDR1 LNHDA and CDR2 SQIVND (reference sequence). The ends were cut back, 9 bases at V and 10 bases at J, with 21 bases in the middle. CDR3 amino acids: CASSASGFYGAFF. The CDR3 coding sequence is TGTGCCAGCAGTGCCTCAGGGTTTTATGGAGCTTTCTTT.

The chain is built from TRBV15 and TRBJ2-3; D remains ambiguous. Trimming pared 4 bases from V and 4 bases from J, leaving 6 bases between. Germline V CDR1 and CDR2: LNHNV, YYDKDF (reference sequence). The CDR3 is 12 amino acids. CDR3 protein: CATSKTADTQYF. The CDR3 DNA follows: TGTGCCACCAGCAAAACAGCAGATACGCAGTATTTT.

This sequence joins TRBV14 and TRBJ2-7; D is perhaps TRBD1 (5 bases). Per germline, CDR1 SGHDN and CDR2 FVKESK. There are 16 residues in the CDR3. Deletions cut 2 bases from V and 0 bases from J, with 14 bases between. Here the CDR3 reads CASSQRLTVFSYEQYF. The CDR3 coding sequence is TGTGCCAGCAGCCAACGGTTGACAGTTTTCTCCTACGAGCAGTACTTC. The whole variable domain, remainder taken from reference TRBV14 and TRBJ2-7, is EAGVTQFPSHSVIEKGQTVTLRCDPISGHDNLYWYRRVMGKEIKFLLHFVKESKQDESGMPNNRFLAERTGGTYSTLKVQPAELEDSGVYFCASSQRLTVFSYEQYFGPGTRLTVT.

This chain uses TRBV19 with TRBJ2-3, with 7 bases fitting TRBD1. J lost 2 bases, V lost 8 bases, and 10 bases had no gene match. This CDR3 spans 15 amino acids. Germline values: CDR1 LNHDA, CDR2 SQIVND (reference sequence). The CDR3: CASRTGRMDTDTQYF. The CDR3 DNA sequence: TGTGCCAGTCGGACAGGTCGTATGGACACAGATACGCAGTATTTT.

V gene TRBV7-9 combines with J gene TRBJ1-4, with D possibly matching TRBD1 (5 bases). The germline gives CDR1 SEHNR, CDR2 FQNEAQ (reference sequence). The V and J ends lost 9 bases and 0 bases respectively, with 14 bases between them. The CDR3 covers 15 residues. CDR3 nucleotides: TGTGCCAGTGGGCGGGGGGATCCAACTAATGAAAAACTGTTTTTT. This codes for CASGRGDPTNEKLFF. Full variable domain (missing parts from reference TRBV7-9 and TRBJ1-4): DTGVSQNPRHKITKRGQNVTFRCDPISEHNRLYWYRQTLGQGPEFLTYFQNEAQLEKSRLLSDRFSAERPKGSFSTLEIQRTEQGDSAMYLCASGRGDPTNEKLFFGSGTQLSVL.

The chain is built from TRBV5-1 and TRBJ2-1; possible D gene TRBD2, 5 bases. The V gene lost 4 bases and the J gene lost 10 bases, with 15 bases spanning the gap. The length of the CDR3 is 13 residues. Germline CDR1 reads SGHRS; CDR2 reads YFSETQ. The CDR3 loop is CASSRRFSEEQFF. The DNA for the CDR3 is TGCGCCAGCAGCAGAAGATTTAGCGAAGAGCAGTTCTTC.

J is TRBJ1-5 and V is TRBV6-5; 9 bases align to TRBD1. V shed 4 bases and J 6 bases; nucleotides not matched to a gene: 7. The germline gives CDR1 MNHEY, CDR2 SVGAGI. The CDR3 spans 15 residues. The DNA for the CDR3 is TGTGCCAGCAGTTCCACAGGGGGCGCGGGTCAGCCCCAGCATTTT. As protein: CASSSTGGAGQPQHF.

The chain couples TRBV5-4 to TRBJ1-2; possibly TRBD1 for D (6 bases). Germline-derived CDR1 and CDR2 are SGHNT and YYREEE (reference sequence). The CDR3 length is 13 residues. V was clipped by 3 bases and J by 6 bases, with 12 bases between them. The CDR3 spells CASSYTGSDGYTF. In DNA form, the CDR3 reads TGTGCCAGCAGCTATACAGGGTCGGATGGCTACACCTTC.

This chain connects TRBV4-2 to TRBJ2-1; 10 nucleotides line up with TRBD2. The trim removed 3 bases at V and 2 bases at J, leaving 7 bases unmatched. The germline gives CDR1 LGHNA, CDR2 YNFKEQ. The CDR3 loop spans 17 amino acids. CDR3 residues: CASSQEGLAVPYNEQFF. CDR3 nucleotides: TGTGCCAGCAGCCAGGAAGGACTAGCGGTACCCTACAATGAGCAGTTCTTC.

The chain links TRBV6-5 to TRBJ1-3; 9 bases match TRBD1. CDR3 size: 14 residues. V trimming: 6 bases; J trimming: 7 bases; junction bases outside the gene matches: 7. Germline CDR1 and CDR2: MNHEY and SVGAGI. The CDR3 nucleotides are TGTGCCAGCAGCCCGACAGGGGGTCCCAACACCATATATTTT. Its protein is CASSPTGGPNTIYF.

The genes are TRBV9 and TRBJ2-3, with D tentatively TRBD1 (5 bases). V was shortened by 0 bases and J by 4 bases, with 6 bases between the two germline ends. Germline CDR1 and CDR2: SGDLS and YYNGEE. The CDR3 contains 13 residues. The CDR3 DNA is TGTGCCAGCAGCGTAGACAGGTCAGATACGCAGTATTTT. Residues: CASSVDRSDTQYF.

V and J are TRBV9 and TRBJ2-3; D is possibly TRBD1 (6 bases). The CDR3 is 17 amino acids. Trimming stripped 2 bases from V and 0 bases from J, with 16 bases between. CDR1 SGDLS and CDR2 YYNGEE come from the germline V gene. Here the CDR3 reads CASSVRQAVDSTDTQYF. The CDR3 bases are TGTGCCAGCAGCGTGAGACAGGCTGTGGATAGCACAGATACGCAGTATTTT.

The gene calls are TRBV2 and TRBJ2-7, with a weak D call TRBD1 (6 bases). This CDR3 has 16 residues. V dropped 0 bases and J dropped 6 bases, with 18 bases sitting between them. CDR1 is SNHLY, CDR2 FYNNEI, per germline. CDR3 DNA: TGTGCCAGCAGTGAAGCGCACAGGGATCAATCTAGCGAGCAGTACTTC. The encoded protein is CASSEAHRDQSSEQYF.

This chain connects TRBV15 to TRBJ1-2; 7 bases agree with TRBD1. The junction had 12 bases not matched to a gene; V was cut back by 2 bases and J by 3 bases. CDR1 and CDR2 (germline): LNHNV, YYDKDF (reference sequence). The CDR3 has 17 residues. Here the CDR3 reads CATSRRFALGQHYGYTF. DNA of the CDR3: TGTGCCACCAGCAGACGCTTCGCTTTGGGACAGCACTATGGCTACACCTTC.